The T cell receptor beta chain described here comes from a study of beta chain features in type 1 diabetes. Overall study context: Sorted cell examination encompassed over 90 million cells across all samples.

In this sample, this clone turned up a few times. The antigen is not known. With 3 bases removed from V and 5 bases from J, the gap between germline ends came to 17 bases. Per germline, CDR1 SGHTA and CDR2 FQGNSA. This CDR3 comprises 16 residues. Study-wide results and limits: Lower insertion and higher deletion counts appeared at VDJ junctions in type 1 diabetes patients. Sequencing the cDNA could make cells with high TCR expression show up more than they should.

Sequenced material consisted of expressed TCRB transcripts (all of the isolated RNA was reverse transcribed). About 4 million reads per sample were averaged for naive, central memory and regulatory samples. Data came from immunoSEQ multiplex PCR; TCRdb stores just in-frame clones and leaves some out. Of 400,000 to 550,000 clones listed, 10% to 12% were seen once; the top ten hold around 0.05%. This clonotype was sampled from a woman under 30 in good health. The V gene is TRBV7-2, the J gene TRBJ2-1; D gene ambiguous. The specimen sequenced was naive CD4+ T cells from blood. The CDR3 bases are TGTGCCAGCAGCTTTCTACCGTTAGTTTTAGACAATGAGCAGTTCTTC. Its translation: CASSFLPLVLDNEQFF.